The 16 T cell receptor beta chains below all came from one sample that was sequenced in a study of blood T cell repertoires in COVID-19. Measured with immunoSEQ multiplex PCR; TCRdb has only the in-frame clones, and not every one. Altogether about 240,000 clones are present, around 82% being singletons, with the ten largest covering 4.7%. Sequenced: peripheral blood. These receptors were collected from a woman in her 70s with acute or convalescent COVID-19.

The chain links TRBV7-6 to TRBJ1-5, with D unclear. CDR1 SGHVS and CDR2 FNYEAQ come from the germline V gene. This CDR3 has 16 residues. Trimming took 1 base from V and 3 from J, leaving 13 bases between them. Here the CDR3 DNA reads TGTGCCAGCAGCTTAGACGGCAGGTTTTTCAATCAGCCCCAGCATTTT. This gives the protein CASSLDGRFFNQPQHF.

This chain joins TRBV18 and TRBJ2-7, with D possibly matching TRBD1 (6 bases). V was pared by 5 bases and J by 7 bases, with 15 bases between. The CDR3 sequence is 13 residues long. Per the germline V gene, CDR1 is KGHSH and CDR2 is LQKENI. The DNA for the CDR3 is TGTGCCAGCTCAGTACAGGGATCGGGTGAGCAGTACTTC. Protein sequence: CASSVQGSGEQYF.

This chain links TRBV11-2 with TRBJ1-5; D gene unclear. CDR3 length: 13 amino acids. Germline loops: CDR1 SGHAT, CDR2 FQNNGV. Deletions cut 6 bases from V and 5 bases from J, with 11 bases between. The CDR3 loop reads CASRQTPYQPQHF. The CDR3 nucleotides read TGTGCCAGCAGACAGACCCCCTATCAGCCCCAGCATTTT.

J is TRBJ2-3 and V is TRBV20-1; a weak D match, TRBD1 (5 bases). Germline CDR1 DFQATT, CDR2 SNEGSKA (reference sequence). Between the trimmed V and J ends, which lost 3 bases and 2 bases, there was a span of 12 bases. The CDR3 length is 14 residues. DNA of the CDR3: TGCAGTGCTAGTGACCAGGGTGCCACAGATACGCAGTATTTT. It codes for CSASDQGATDTQYF.

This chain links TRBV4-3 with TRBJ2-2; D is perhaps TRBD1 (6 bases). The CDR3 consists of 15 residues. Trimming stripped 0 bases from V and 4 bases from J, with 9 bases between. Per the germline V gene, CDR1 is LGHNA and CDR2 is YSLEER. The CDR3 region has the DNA TGCGCCAGCAGCCAAGAGGGGGCGGGCACCGGGGAGCTGTTTTTT. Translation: CASSQEGAGTGELFF.

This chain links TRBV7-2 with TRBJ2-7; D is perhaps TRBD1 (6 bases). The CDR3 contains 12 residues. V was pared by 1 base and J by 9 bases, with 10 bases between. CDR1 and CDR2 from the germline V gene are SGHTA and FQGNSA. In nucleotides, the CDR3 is TGTGCCAGCAGCTTAGACAGGGAATTGCAGTACTTC. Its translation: CASSLDRELQYF. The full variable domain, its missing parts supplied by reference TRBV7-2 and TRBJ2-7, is GAGVSQSPSNKVTEKGKDVELRCDPISGHTALYWYRQSLGQGLEFLIYFQGNSAPDKSGLPSDRFSAERTGGSVSTLTIQRTQQEDSAVYLCASSLDRELQYFGPGTRLTVT.

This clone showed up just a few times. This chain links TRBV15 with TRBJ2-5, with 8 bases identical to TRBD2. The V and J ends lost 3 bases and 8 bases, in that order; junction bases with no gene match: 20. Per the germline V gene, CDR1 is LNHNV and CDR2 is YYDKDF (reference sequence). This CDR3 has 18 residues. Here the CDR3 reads CATSSDRWTSRPEQTQYF. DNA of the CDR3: TGTGCCACCAGCAGCGACCGATGGACTAGCAGGCCCGAGCAAACCCAGTACTTC.

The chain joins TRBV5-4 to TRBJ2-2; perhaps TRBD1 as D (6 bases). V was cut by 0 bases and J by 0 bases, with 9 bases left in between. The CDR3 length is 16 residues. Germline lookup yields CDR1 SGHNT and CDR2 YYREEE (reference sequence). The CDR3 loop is CASSLAGQTNTGELFF. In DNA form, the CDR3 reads TGTGCCAGCAGCTTGGCCGGACAGACGAACACCGGGGAGCTGTTTTTT.

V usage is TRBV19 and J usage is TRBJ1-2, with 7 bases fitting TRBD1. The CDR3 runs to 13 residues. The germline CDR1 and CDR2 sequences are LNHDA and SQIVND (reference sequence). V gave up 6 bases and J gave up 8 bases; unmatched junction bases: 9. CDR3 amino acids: CASRADRVDGYTF. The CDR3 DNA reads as TGTGCCAGTAGAGCCGACAGGGTCGACGGCTACACCTTC.

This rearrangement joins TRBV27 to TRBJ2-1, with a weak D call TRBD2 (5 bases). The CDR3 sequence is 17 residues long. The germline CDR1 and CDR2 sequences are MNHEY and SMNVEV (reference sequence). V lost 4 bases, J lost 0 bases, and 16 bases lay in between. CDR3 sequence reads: CASSSPLTAGSYNEQFF. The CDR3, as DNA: TGTGCCAGCAGTTCCCCCCTGACTGCGGGCTCCTACAATGAGCAGTTCTTC.

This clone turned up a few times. The chain's CDR3 is CASSQEKTTNEQFF. The CDR3 nucleotides are TGCGCCAGCAGCCAAGAAAAGACTACAAATGAGCAGTTCTTC. The genes are TRBV4-1 and TRBJ2-1; tentative D call: TRBD2 (5 bases). V was cut by 0 bases and J by 7 bases, with 10 bases left in between. CDR3 size: 14 residues. Germline assignment: CDR1 MGHRA and CDR2 YSYEKL.

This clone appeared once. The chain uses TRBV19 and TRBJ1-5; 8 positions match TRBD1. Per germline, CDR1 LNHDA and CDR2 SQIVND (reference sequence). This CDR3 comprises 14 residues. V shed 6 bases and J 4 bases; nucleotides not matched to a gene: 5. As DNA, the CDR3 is TGTGCCAGTAGCCCTGGACAGGGTAATCAGCCCCAGCATTTT. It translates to CASSPGQGNQPQHF.

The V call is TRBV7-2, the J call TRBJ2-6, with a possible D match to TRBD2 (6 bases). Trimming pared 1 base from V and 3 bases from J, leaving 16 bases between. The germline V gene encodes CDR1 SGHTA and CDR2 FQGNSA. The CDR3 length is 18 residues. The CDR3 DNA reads TGTGCCAGCAGCTTAGTCGGGGGAAGGGCTGGTGGGGCCAACGTCCTGACTTTC. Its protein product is CASSLVGGRAGGANVLTF.

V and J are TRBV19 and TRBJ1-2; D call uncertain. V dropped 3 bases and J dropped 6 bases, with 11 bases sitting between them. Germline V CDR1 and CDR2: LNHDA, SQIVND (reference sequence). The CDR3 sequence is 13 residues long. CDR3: CASSMRAGNGYTF. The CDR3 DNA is TGTGCCAGTAGTATGAGGGCAGGTAATGGCTACACCTTC.

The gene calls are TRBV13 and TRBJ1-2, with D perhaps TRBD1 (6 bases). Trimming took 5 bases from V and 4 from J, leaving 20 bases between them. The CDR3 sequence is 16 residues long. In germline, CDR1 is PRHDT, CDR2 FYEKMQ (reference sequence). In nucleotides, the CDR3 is TGTGCCAGCAGCATCATTACCGGGACACCGGGCTATGGCTACACCTTC. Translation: CASSIITGTPGYGYTF.

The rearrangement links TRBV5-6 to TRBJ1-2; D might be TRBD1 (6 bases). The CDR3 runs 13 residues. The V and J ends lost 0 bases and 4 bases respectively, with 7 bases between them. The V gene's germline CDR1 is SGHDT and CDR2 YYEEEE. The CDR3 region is CASSLGTAYGYTF. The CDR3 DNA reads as TGTGCCAGCAGCTTGGGGACAGCCTATGGCTACACCTTC. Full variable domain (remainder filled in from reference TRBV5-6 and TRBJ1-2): DAGVTQSPTHLIKTRGQQVTLRCSPKSGHDTVSWYQQALGQGPQFIFQYYEEEERQRGNFPDRFSGHQFPNYSSELNVNALLLGDSALYLCASSLGTAYGYTFGSGTRLTVV.